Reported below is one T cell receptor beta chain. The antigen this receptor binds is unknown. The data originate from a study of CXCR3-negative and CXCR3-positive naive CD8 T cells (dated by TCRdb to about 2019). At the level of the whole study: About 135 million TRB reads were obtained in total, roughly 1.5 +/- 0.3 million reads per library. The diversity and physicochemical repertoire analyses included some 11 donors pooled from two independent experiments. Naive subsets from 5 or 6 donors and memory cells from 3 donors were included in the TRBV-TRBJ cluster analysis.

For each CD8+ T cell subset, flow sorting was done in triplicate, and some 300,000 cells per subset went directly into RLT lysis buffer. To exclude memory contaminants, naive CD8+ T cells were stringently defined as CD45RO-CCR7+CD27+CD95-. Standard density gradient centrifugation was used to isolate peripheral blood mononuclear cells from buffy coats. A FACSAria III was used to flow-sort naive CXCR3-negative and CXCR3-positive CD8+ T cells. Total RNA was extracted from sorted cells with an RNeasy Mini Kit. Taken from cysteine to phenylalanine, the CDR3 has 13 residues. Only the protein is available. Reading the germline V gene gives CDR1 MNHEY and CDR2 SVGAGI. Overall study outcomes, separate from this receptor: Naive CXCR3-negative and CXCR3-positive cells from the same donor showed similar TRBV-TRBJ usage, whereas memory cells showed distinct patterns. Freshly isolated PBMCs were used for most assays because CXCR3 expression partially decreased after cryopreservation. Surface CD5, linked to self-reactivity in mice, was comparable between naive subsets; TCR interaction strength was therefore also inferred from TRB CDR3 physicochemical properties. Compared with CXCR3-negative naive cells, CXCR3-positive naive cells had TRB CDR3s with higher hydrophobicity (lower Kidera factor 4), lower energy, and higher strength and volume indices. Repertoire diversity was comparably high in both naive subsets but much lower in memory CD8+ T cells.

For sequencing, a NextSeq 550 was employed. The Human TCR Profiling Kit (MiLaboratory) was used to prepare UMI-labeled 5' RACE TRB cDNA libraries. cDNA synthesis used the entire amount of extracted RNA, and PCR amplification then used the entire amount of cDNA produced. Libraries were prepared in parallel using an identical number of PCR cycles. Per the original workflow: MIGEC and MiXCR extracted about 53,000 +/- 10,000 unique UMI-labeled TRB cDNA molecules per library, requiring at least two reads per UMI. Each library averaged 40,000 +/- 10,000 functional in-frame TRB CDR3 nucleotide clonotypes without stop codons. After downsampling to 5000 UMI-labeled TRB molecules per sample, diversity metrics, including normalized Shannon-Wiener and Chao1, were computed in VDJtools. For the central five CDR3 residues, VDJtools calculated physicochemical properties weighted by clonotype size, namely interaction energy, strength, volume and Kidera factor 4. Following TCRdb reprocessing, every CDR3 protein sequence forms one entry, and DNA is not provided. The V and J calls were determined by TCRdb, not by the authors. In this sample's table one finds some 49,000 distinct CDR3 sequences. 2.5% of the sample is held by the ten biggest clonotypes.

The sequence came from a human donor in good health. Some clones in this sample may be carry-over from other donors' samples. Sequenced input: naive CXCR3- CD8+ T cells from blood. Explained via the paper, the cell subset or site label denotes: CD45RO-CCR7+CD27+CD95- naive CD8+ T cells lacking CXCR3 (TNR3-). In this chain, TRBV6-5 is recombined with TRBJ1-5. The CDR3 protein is CASSYLVDQPQHF.